This TCR beta chain comes out of a study of CD4+ T cells in melanoma. TCRdb keeps only in-frame clones here, not all; method: immunoSEQ multiplex PCR. The repertoire consists of around 100,000 clones, with over 80% occurring once and the leading ten covering roughly 3.3%. Losses at the gene ends were 5 bases for V and 7 bases for J; bases not matched to a gene: 6. The germline CDR1 and CDR2 sequences are SNHLY and FYNNEI. This CDR3 region has 15 residues. This chain uses TRBV2 with TRBJ2-2; 11 nucleotides agree with TRBD1. The receptor comes from a human donor with melanoma. What was sequenced was peripheral blood. CDR3 residues: CASSSDRGRIGELFF. The CDR3, as DNA: TGTGCCAGCAGTTCGGACAGGGGGCGTATCGGGGAGCTGTTTTTT.